Detailed here is one T cell receptor beta chain. Profiling relied on immunoSEQ multiplex PCR, and the TCRdb table lists in-frame clones only, not all of them. The sample holds more than 30,000 clones, around nine tenths seen once. This sample is drawn from a study of blood T cell repertoires in COVID-19. As for the study in general: PBMCs, B-cell-depleted T cells, or T cells were the source of the cDNA or gDNA that made up the material.

Sequencing used peripheral blood. This clonotype originated in a man between 60 and 70 years old with active COVID-19.

This CDR3 reads CASSFGTSQETQYF. As DNA, the CDR3 is TGTGCCAGCAGCTTCGGGACAAGCCAAGAGACCCAGTACTTC. The V gene is TRBV5-4, the J gene TRBJ2-5, with D tentatively TRBD1 (6 bases). The CDR3 loop spans 14 amino acids. The germline V gene encodes CDR1 SGHNT and CDR2 YYREEE (reference sequence). Trimming removed 2 bases from V and 1 base from J, with 9 bases in between.